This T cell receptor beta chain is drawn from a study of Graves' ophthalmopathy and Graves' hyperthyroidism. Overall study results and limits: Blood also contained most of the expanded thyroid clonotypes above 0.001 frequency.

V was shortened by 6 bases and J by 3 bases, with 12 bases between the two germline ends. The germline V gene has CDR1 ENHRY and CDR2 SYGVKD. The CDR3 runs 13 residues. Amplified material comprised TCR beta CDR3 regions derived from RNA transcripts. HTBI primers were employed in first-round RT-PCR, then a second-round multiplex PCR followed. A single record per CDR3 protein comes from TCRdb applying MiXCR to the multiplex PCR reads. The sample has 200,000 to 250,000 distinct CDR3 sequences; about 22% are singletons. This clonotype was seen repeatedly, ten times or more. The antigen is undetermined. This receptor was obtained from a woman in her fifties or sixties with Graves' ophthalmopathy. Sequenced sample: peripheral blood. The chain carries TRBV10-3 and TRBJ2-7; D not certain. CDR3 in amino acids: CAISPDDLYEQYF. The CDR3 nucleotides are TGTGCCATCAGCCCGGACGATCTCTACGAGCAGTACTTC.